This T cell receptor (beta chain) was sequenced during a study of blood T cell repertoires in COVID-19 (dated by TCRdb to about 2020). Regarding the research as a whole: Samples from collaborators originated in the United States, Italy and Spain and spanned both the acute and convalescent phases of COVID-19. The repertoires were made available in a free public database intended to serve as a resource for research on the immune response to SARS-CoV-2. Nearly every sample came with metadata listing a de-identified subject ID, COVID-19 status, age in years and sex. The material from the prospective study consisted of cDNA or gDNA derived from T cells, B-cell-depleted T cells, or PBMCs. Subjects who had been exposed to COVID-19, were actively infected with it, or had recovered from it provided the deeply sampled blood TCRbeta repertoires that made up the dataset. Where HLA class I and class II types were available, the types were taken from metadata supplied by the sample provider, not from assay-based typing. The samples were drawn from two sources: the first 160 participants of the ongoing ImmuneRACE study, and about 1,300 subjects contributed by 6 global collaborators. The paper's findings and limits, for the study overall: How much clinical and demographic metadata was included differed by source and by participant, and the metadata was provided uncurated.

TCRbeta CDR3 regions were amplified from genomic DNA using the immunoSEQ Assay, a bias-controlled multiplex PCR. The paper's data handling went like this. The number of nucleated cells in each sample was estimated from the amplification of reference gene primers within the assay. Sequence reads were collapsed and filtered to measure the absolute abundance of every unique TCRbeta CDR3 rearrangement. For each sample, productive Simpson clonality was calculated by taking the square root of Simpson's diversity index across productive rearrangements. TCRdb carries this immuneACCESS record with in-frame sequences only. Its versions omit some clonotypes, under half of them owing to an unresolved V gene in the studies checked, with the rest unexplained. V, J and clone size are taken as reported in that table, and D and trimming were inferred from the DNA itself. The sample table holds 98,000 or so clones, of which about 87% were seen once. The ten largest clones take up over 12% of the sample.

V is trimmed back by 5 bases and J by 2 bases, and the junction contains 2 bases that no gene match accounts for. The CDR3 measures 14 amino acids from cysteine to phenylalanine. The kept DNA is CDR3 alone, 42 bases in frame from the first base. CDR1 SGHTA and CDR2 FQGNSA are derived from the germline V gene. Whole blood was collected in K2EDTA tubes by collaborating institutions according to the institutions' own protocols. Collaborator samples were shipped for TCRbeta analysis as frozen whole blood, isolated PBMCs, or DNA extracted from either sample type. Comment on this clone: Its antigen is unknown. The sample holds no much larger clone one base away, and base qualities are not on file.

Rearrangement joined TRBV7-2 to TRBJ2-1, with 8 middle bases fitting TRBD2. This TCR was recovered from a man aged 50 or older with acute or convalescent COVID-19. The sample was peripheral blood. The nucleotide sequence reads as follows: TGTGCCAGCAGCGTTAGCGGGGCCTACAATGAGCAGTTCTTC. This gives the protein CASSVSGAYNEQFF.